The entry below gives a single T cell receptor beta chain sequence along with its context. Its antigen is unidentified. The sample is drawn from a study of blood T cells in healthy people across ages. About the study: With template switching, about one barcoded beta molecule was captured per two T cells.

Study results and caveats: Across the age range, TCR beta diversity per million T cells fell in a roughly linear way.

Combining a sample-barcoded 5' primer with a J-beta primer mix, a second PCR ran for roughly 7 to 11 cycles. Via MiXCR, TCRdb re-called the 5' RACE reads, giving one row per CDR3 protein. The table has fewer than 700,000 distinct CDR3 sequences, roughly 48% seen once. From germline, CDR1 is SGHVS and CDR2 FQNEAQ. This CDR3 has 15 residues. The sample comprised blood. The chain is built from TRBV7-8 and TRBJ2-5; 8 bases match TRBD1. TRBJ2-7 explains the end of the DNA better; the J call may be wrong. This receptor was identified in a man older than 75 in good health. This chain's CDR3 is CASSTQGAISYEQYF. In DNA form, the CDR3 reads TGTGCCAGCAGCACCCAGGGGGCTATATCCTACGAGCAGTACTTC.